One and the same sample provided the 5 T cell receptor beta chains below, sequenced in a study of untreated major depressive disorder. Findings of the study overall: Depressed patients' CD4+ T cells carried increased TRBV05-01 (Vbeta 5.1) usage versus control CD4+ T cells.

No antigens are known for them. Assay: immunoSEQ multiplex PCR; the TCRdb copy retains only in-frame clones and omits some. Among about 25,000 clones listed, roughly nine tenths were seen once. Sequencing was performed on CD4+ T cells from PBMCs. The source of these receptors is a woman aged 25 to 39 with major depressive disorder.

V usage is TRBV19 and J usage is TRBJ2-2; D gene ambiguous. Germline V gene data show CDR1 as LNHDA and CDR2 as SQIVND (reference sequence). This CDR3 is 14 amino acids long. The V end was cut by 3 bases, the J end by 8 bases, with 13 bases between. DNA for the CDR3: TGTGCCAGTAGTATTTCGAAACTGGCAGGGGAGCTGTTTTTT. Its translation is CASSISKLAGELFF. Together with reference TRBV19 and TRBJ2-2, the CDR3 gives the full variable domain: DGGITQSPKYLFRKEGQNVTLSCEQNLNHDAMYWYRQDPGQGLRLIYYSQIVNDFQKGDIAEGYSVSREKKESFPLTVTSAQKNPTAFYLCASSISKLAGELFFGEGSRLTVL.

This chain connects TRBV29-1 to TRBJ1-1; D call uncertain. V was shortened by 5 bases and J by 4 bases, with 11 bases between the two germline ends. This CDR3 has 12 residues. CDR1 is SQVTM and CDR2 is ANQGSEA in the germline V gene. Written as DNA, the CDR3 is TGCAGCGTTCGGCGGTCGGGCACTGAAGCTTTCTTT. Residues: CSVRRSGTEAFF.

This chain links TRBV10-3 with TRBJ2-3, with 8 positions matching TRBD1. Trimming at V came to 6 bases and at J to 7 bases, leaving 12 bases not matched to a gene. CDR1 ENHRY and CDR2 SYGVKD come from the germline V gene. This CDR3 comprises 15 residues. The CDR3 nucleotides read TGTGCCATCAGGAATTCAGGGGGCGCGGAGTATACGCAGTATTTT. Encoded protein: CAIRNSGGAEYTQYF.

The genes are TRBV19 and TRBJ1-4; 8 bases align to TRBD1. In germline, CDR1 is LNHDA, CDR2 SQIVND (reference sequence). The CDR3 consists of 14 residues. J was trimmed by 8 bases and V by 9 bases; bases with no gene match: 11. DNA of the CDR3: TGTGCCAGCTCCCCTACAGGGGGTCGCGAAAAACTGTTTTTT. Protein product: CASSPTGGREKLFF.

V and J are TRBV28 and TRBJ2-3; 8 bases match TRBD1. This CDR3 is built from 15 residues. V was pared by 5 bases and J by 2 bases, with 6 bases of the junction left unmatched. Germline assignment: CDR1 MDHEN and CDR2 SYDVKM. The CDR3 region is CASSKGTGATDTQYF. For the CDR3, the DNA is TGTGCCAGCAGTAAAGGGACAGGTGCCACAGATACGCAGTATTTT.